This T cell receptor beta chain was sequenced for a study of PD-L1 blockade in urothelial cancer. In the study overall: Males with bladder-origin urothelial cancer made up about 90% of the roughly 30 patients. Blood was analyzed 3 weeks (second dose) and 6 weeks after treatment start.

Indicated time point: peripheral blood 6 weeks after treatment start. Locally advanced or metastatic urothelial carcinoma was diagnosed in the patients. This CDR3 is 15 amino acids long. With 4 bases removed from V and 1 base from J, the gap between germline ends came to 14 bases. Germline CDR1 and CDR2: MDHEN and SYDVKM. Assay: immunoSEQ multiplex PCR; the TCRdb copy retains only in-frame clones and omits some. The table lists some 40,000 clones, roughly 89% of them singletons, with around 6.7% in the top ten. V is TRBV28 and J is TRBJ2-7; TRBD1 might be the D (7 bases). This TCR came from a man between 70 and 80 years old with urothelial cancer. This sample comprised PBMCs, obtained around atezolizumab (anti-PD-L1) treatment. CDR3: CASSSGQGGSYEQYF. CDR3 DNA sequence: TGTGCCAGCAGTTCAGGGCAGGGGGGATCCTACGAGCAGTACTTC.